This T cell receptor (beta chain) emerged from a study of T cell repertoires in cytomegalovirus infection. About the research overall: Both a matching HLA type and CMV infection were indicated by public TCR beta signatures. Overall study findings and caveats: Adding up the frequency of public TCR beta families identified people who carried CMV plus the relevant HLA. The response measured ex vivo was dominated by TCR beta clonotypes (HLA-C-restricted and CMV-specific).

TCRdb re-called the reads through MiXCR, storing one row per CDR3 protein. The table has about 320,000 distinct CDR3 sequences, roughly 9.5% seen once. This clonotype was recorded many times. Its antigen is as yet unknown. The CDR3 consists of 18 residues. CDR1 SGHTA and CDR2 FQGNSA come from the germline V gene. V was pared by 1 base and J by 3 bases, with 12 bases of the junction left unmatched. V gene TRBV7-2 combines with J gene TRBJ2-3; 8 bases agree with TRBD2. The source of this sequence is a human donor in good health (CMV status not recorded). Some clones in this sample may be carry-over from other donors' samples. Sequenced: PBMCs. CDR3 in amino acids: CASSLEGPPGGRTDTQYF. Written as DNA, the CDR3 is TGTGCCAGCAGCTTAGAGGGACCACCGGGCGGGAGGACAGATACGCAGTATTTT.